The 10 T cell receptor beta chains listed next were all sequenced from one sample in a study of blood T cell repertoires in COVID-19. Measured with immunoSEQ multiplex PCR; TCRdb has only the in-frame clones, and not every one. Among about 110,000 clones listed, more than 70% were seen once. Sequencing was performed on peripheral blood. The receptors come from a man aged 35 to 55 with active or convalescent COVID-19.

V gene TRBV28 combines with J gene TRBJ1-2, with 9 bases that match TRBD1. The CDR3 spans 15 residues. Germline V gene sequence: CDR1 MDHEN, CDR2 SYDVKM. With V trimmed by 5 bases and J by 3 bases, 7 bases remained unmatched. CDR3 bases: TGTGCCAGCAGTGTAACGACAGGGGGAGACTATGGCTACACCTTC. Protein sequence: CASSVTTGGDYGYTF.

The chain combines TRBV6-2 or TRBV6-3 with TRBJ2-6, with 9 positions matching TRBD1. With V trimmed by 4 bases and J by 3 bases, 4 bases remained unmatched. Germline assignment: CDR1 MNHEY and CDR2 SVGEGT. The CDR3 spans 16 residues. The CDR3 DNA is TGTGCCAGCAGTTTGACAGGGGGGAATGGGGCCAACGTCCTGACTTTC. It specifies CASSLTGGNGANVLTF.

This CDR3 reads CASSQPSDRVGEQYF. CDR3 nucleotide sequence: TGTGCCAGCAGCCAACCCTCGGACAGGGTAGGGGAGCAGTACTTC. The genes are TRBV28 and TRBJ2-7; TRBD1 agrees at 8 bases. The V gene end was trimmed by 6 bases and the J gene end by 7 bases; junction bases not matched to a gene: 14. This CDR3 has 15 residues. CDR1 and CDR2 (germline): MDHEN, SYDVKM.

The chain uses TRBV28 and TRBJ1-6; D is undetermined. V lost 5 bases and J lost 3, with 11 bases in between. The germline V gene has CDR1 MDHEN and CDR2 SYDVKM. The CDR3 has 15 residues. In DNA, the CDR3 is TGTGCCAGCAGTATAAAACGGGTCTATAATTCACCCCTCCACTTT. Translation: CASSIKRVYNSPLHF.

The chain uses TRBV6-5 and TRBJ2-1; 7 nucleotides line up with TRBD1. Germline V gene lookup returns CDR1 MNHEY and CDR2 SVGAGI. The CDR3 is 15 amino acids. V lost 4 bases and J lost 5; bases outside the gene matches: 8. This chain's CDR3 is CASSSVDRSNNEQFF. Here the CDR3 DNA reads TGTGCCAGCAGTTCGGTGGACAGGAGTAACAATGAGCAGTTCTTC.

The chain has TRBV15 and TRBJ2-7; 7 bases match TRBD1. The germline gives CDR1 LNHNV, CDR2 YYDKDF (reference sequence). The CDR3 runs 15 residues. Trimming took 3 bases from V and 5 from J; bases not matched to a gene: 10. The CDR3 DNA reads TGTGCCACCAGCAGGGCTAGTATACAGGGGAACGAGCAGTACTTC. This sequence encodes CATSRASIQGNEQYF.

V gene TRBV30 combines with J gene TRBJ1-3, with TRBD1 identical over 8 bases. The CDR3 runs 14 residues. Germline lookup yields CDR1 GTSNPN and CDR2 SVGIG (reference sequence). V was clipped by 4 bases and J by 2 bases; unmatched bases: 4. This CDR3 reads CAWNAGGTGNTIYF. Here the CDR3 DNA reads TGTGCCTGGAATGCAGGGGGCACTGGAAACACCATATATTTT.

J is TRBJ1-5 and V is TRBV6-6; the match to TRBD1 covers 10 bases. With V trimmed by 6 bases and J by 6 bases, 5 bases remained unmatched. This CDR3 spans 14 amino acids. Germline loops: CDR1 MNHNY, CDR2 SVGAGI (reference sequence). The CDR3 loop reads CASSGQGDGQPQHF. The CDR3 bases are TGTGCCAGCAGCGGACAGGGGGATGGTCAGCCCCAGCATTTT.

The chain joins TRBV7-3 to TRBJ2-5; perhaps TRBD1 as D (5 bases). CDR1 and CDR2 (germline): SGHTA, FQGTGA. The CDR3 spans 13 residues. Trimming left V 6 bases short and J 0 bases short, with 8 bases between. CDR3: CASRTAYQETQYF. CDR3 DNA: TGTGCCAGCAGGACAGCGTACCAAGAGACCCAGTACTTC.

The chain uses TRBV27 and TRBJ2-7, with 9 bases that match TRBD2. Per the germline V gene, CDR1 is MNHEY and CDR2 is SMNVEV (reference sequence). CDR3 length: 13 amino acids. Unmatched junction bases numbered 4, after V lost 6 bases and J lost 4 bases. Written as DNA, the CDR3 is TGTGCCAGCAGGGGGCTAGCGGGGTACGAGCAGTACTTC. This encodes CASRGLAGYEQYF.